The entry below gives a single TCR beta chain sequence along with its context. The data originate from a study of blood T cell repertoires in COVID-19. Across the whole study: Acute-phase and convalescent COVID-19 samples originated in the United States, Italy and Spain. The cDNA or gDNA used as material had been derived from T cells, B-cell-depleted T cells, or PBMCs.

The CDR3 covers 16 residues. Germline loops: CDR1 WSHSY, CDR2 SAAADI. The junction had 10 bases not matched to a gene; V was cut back by 3 bases and J by 4 bases. Per the original data handling: Reference gene primers were amplified, and this amplification served to estimate nucleated cell counts. Sequencing was performed with immunoSEQ multiplex PCR; in TCRdb, only in-frame clones are kept and a portion is missing. The V and J calls and clone size come from that table; D and trimming were worked out from the DNA. This sample has about 190,000 clones, with around 84% found just once. The clonotype originates from a human donor in a cohort sampled during active COVID-19. The V call is TRBV10-2, the J call TRBJ1-1; 8 bases line up with TRBD1. Input material: peripheral blood. CDR3 in amino acids: CASSETQGAFRTEAFF. CDR3 DNA sequence: TGCGCCAGCAGTGAAACTCAGGGGGCTTTTCGCACTGAAGCTTTCTTT.